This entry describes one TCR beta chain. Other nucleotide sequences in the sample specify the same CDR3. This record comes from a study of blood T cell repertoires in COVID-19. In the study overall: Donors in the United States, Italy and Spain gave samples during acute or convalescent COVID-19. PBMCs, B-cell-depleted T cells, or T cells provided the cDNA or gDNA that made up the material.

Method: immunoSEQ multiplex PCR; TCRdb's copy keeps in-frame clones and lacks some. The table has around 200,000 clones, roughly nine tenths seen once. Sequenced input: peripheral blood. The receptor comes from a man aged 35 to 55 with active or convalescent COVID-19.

In DNA form, the CDR3 reads TGTGCCAGCAGTTCAAACACCGGGGAGCTGTTTTTT. Encoded protein: CASSSNTGELFF. This sequence joins TRBV7-3 and TRBJ2-2; D is uncertain. Germline CDR1 reads SGHTA; CDR2 reads FQGTGA. V lost 6 bases and J lost 2, with 4 bases in between. The CDR3 consists of 12 residues.